This TCR beta chain was found in a study of T cell repertoires in cytomegalovirus infection. As for the study in general: Researchers turned to recently identified HLA-C-restricted CMV epitopes as well as well-studied HLA-B-restricted ones. Public TCR beta signatures were indicative of both CMV infection and a matching HLA type. Findings of the study overall: HLA-C-restricted CMV clonotypes gave the most frequent clonotype in two of eight donors. Summed frequency of public TCR beta families distinguished CMV carriers with the relevant HLA.

A word on this clonotype: What it binds is unknown.

In TCRdb, the reads were re-called with MiXCR into one record per CDR3 protein. The table lists roughly 120,000 distinct CDR3 sequences, around 28% of them singletons. CDR1 and CDR2 from the germline V gene are SGDLS and YYNGEE. This CDR3 region has 15 residues. Deletions cut 1 base from V and 3 bases from J, with 14 bases between. The sequenced sample was CD8+ T cells from cultured PBMCs, obtained from culture after CMV antigen stimulation. The chain is built from TRBV9 and TRBJ2-7; D not resolved. This clonotype was obtained from a human donor in good health (CMV status not recorded). Some clones in this sample may be carry-over from other donors' samples. As DNA, the CDR3 is TGTGCCAGCAGCGTAAGCAGTGATCAGCACTACGAGCAGTACTTC. Its protein product is CASSVSSDQHYEQYF.